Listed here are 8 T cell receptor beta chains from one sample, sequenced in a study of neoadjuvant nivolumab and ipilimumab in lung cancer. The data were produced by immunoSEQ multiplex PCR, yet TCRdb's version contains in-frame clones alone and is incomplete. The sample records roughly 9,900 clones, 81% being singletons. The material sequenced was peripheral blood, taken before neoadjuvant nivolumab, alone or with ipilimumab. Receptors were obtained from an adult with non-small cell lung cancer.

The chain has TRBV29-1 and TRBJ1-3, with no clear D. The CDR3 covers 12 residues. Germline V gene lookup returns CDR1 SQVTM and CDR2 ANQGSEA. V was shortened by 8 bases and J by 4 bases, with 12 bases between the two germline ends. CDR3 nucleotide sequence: TGCAGCTCCCGGACGGCCGGAAACACCATATATTTT. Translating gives CSSRTAGNTIYF.

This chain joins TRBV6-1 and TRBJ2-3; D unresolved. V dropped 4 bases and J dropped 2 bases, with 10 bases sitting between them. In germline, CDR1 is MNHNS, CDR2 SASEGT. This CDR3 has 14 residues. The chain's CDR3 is CASSVGPHTDTQYF. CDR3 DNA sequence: TGTGCCAGCAGTGTCGGACCCCACACAGATACGCAGTATTTT.

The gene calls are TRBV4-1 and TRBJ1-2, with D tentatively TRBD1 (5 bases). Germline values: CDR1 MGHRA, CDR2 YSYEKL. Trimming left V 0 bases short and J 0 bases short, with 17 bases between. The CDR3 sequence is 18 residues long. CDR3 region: CASSQDSMTDSANYGYTF. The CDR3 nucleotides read TGCGCCAGCAGCCAAGATAGTATGACAGATTCAGCTAACTATGGCTACACCTTC.

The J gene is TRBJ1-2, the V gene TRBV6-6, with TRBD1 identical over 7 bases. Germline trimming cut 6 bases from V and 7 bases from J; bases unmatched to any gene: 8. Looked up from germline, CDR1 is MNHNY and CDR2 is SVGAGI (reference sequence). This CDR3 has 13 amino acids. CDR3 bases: TGTGCCAGCAGAGGGGGCGCGTCAGGTGGCTACACCTTC. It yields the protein CASRGGASGGYTF.

The CDR3 region is CASSYKGVGTEAFF. DNA for the CDR3: TGTGCCAGCAGTTACAAGGGAGTGGGCACTGAAGCTTTCTTT. This rearrangement joins TRBV6-6 to TRBJ1-1; no clear D. The CDR3 is 14 amino acids. The V gene lost 2 bases and the J gene lost 4 bases, with 11 bases spanning the gap. CDR1 and CDR2 from the germline V gene are MNHNY and SVGAGI (reference sequence).

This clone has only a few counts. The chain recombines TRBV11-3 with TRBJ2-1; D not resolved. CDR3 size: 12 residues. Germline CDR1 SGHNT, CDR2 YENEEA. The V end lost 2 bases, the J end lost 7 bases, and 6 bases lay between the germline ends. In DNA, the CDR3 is TGTGCCAGCAGCTTAACCGGGAATGAGCAGTTCTTC. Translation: CASSLTGNEQFF.

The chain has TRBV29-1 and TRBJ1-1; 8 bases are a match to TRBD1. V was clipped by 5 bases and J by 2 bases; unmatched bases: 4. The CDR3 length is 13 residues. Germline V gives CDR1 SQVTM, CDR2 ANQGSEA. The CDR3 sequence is CSVQTGANTEAFF. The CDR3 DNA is TGCAGCGTTCAGACAGGGGCCAACACTGAAGCTTTCTTT.

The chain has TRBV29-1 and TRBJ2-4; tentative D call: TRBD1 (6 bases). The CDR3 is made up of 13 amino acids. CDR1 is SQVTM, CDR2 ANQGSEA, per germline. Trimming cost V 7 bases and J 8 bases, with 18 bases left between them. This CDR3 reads CSADAGTKDIQYF. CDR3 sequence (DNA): TGCAGCGCCGACGCCGGGACAAAGGACATTCAGTACTTC.